Shown below are 8 T cell receptor beta chains from a single sample sequenced in a study of OX40 agonist ivuxolimab in advanced cancers. The library was made by the immunoSEQ multiplex PCR assay. This immuneACCESS table, as held by TCRdb, lists in-frame sequences with V and J called but not all clones. Of the missing ones, under half trace to an unresolved V gene in checked studies; the others have no known cause. Present in this sample are tens of thousands of clones, approximately 90% of which were seen just once. The ten largest clones add up to roughly 0.94% of the sample. Sequenced here: CD4+ or CD8+ T cells sorted from blood, sampled in a trial of the OX40 agonist ivuxolimab. Receptor source: an adult with an advanced solid tumor such as melanoma, head and neck, liver or kidney cancer.

The chain recombines TRBV5-1 with TRBJ1-1; D is ambiguous. CDR3 length equals 14 residues. From germline, CDR1 is SGHRS and CDR2 YFSETQ. Trimming took 0 bases from V and 1 from J, leaving 7 bases between them. The CDR3 sequence is CASSLEAGNTEAFF. CDR3 DNA: TGCGCCAGCAGCTTGGAGGCGGGGAACACTGAAGCTTTCTTT.

The chain is built from TRBV2 and TRBJ2-2, with 11 bases that match TRBD2. Trimming took 5 bases from V and 4 from J; bases not matched to a gene: 9. There are 17 residues in the CDR3. Germline V lookup: CDR1 SNHLY, CDR2 FYNNEI. Here the CDR3 reads CASSRTSGSTLTGELFF. Written as DNA, the CDR3 is TGTGCCAGCAGTCGAACTAGCGGGAGTACTCTCACCGGGGAGCTGTTTTTT.

The chain links TRBV10-1 to TRBJ2-1; possibly TRBD1 or TRBD2 for D (7 bases each). Germline-derived CDR1 and CDR2 are WNHNN and SYGVQD (reference sequence). The length of the CDR3 is 19 residues. Trimming pared 7 bases from V and 1 base from J, leaving 26 bases between. The CDR3 loop is CASKPGRQGGMISYNEQFF. In DNA form, the CDR3 reads TGCGCCAGCAAACCGGGACGACAGGGAGGGATGATATCCTACAATGAGCAGTTCTTC.

The V call is TRBV10-3, the J call TRBJ1-1, with 8 bases matching TRBD1. V lost 7 bases and J lost 1; bases outside the gene matches: 5. This CDR3 has 14 residues. The V gene's germline CDR1 is ENHRY and CDR2 SYGVKD. The CDR3 loop reads CAIKGTGENTEAFF. CDR3 nucleotide sequence: TGTGCCATCAAAGGGACAGGAGAGAACACTGAAGCTTTCTTT.

The CDR3 nucleotides are TGCGCCAGCATGCCAGCGGGAGTGGGCGAGCAGTACTTC. Residues: CASMPAGVGEQYF. The chain recombines TRBV5-1 with TRBJ2-7; 8 bases align to TRBD2. Germline CDR1 and CDR2: SGHRS and YFSETQ. CDR3 length: 13 amino acids. V was pared by 6 bases and J by 6 bases, with 8 bases of the junction left unmatched.

V is TRBV30 and J is TRBJ1-6; no clear D. Between the trimmed V and J ends, which lost 4 bases and 11 bases, there was a span of 15 bases. CDR1 is GTSNPN and CDR2 is SVGIG in the germline V gene (reference sequence). CDR3 length equals 13 residues. DNA for the CDR3: TGTGCCTGGACTGCTGGCCCCACAACACCCCTCCACTTT. Translating it yields CAWTAGPTTPLHF.

The chain uses TRBV5-1 and TRBJ1-2; 10 bases match TRBD1. The V segment lost 4 bases and the J segment 10 bases; nucleotides outside the gene matches: 13. CDR3 length: 15 amino acids. Germline lookup yields CDR1 SGHRS and CDR2 YFSETQ. The CDR3 is CASSLDRGLSGIYTF. In DNA, the CDR3 is TGCGCCAGCAGCCTAGACAGGGGGCTTTCGGGAATCTACACCTTC.

The chain has TRBV11-2 and TRBJ1-1; a weak D match, TRBD1 (5 bases). Germline CDR1 SGHAT, CDR2 FQNNGV. This CDR3 has 18 residues. V was shortened by 4 bases and J by 3 bases, with 24 bases between the two germline ends. The CDR3 region is CASSSQYGTAGWDTEAFF. The CDR3 DNA sequence: TGTGCCAGCAGCTCCCAGTATGGGACCGCCGGTTGGGACACTGAAGCTTTCTTT.